This entry describes one T cell receptor beta chain. This sample is drawn from a study of blood T cell repertoires in COVID-19. In the study overall: Spain, Italy and the United States supplied samples that represented acute and convalescent COVID-19.

Original analysis: Amplification with reference gene primers provided the estimates of nucleated cell counts. Some clones are missing from TCRdb's copy, which holds only in-frame ones; the method was immunoSEQ multiplex PCR. V and J calls and clone size follow that table, whereas D and trimming were derived from the DNA. The table shows about 200,000 clones, with over 75% occurring only once. The germline V gene has CDR1 SGHTA and CDR2 FQGTGA. V dropped 5 bases and J dropped 4; count of bases not matched to a gene: 6. The CDR3 extends over 15 amino acids. This chain links TRBV7-3 with TRBJ2-1, with TRBD2 matching 9 bases. This receptor was taken from a woman in her 40s who had recovered from COVID-19. The sample was peripheral blood. The CDR3 sequence: CASSPLLAGYNEQFF. The CDR3 DNA follows: TGTGCCAGCAGCCCCCTGCTAGCGGGGTACAATGAGCAGTTCTTC.